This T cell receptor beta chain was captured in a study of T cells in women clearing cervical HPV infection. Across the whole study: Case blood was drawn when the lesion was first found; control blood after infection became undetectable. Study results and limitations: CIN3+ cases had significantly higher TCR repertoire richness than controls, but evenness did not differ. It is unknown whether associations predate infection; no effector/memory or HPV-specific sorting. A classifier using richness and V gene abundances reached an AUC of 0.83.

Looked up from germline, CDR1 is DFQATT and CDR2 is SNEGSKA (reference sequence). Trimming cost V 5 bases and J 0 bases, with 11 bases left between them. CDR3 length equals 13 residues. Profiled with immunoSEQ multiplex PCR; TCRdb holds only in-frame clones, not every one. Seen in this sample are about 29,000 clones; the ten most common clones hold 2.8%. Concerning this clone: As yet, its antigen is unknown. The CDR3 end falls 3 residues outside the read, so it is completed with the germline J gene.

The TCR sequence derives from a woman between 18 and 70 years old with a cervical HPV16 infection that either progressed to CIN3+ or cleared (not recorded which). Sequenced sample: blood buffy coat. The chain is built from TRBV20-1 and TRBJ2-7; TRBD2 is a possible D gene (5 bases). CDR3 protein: CSALTGSSYEQYF. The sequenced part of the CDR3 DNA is TGCAGTGCTTTGACGGGGAGCTCCTACGAG.